Below are 25 T cell receptor beta chains sequenced from a single sample in a study of T cells in Graves' hyperthyroidism and ophthalmopathy. Amplification of TCR beta CDR3 regions was performed using RNA transcripts as template. HTBI primers were used for first-round RT-PCR of the TCR CDR3. TCRdb re-derived calls from the multiplex PCR reads in MiXCR, one entry per CDR3 protein. This sample has approximately 410,000 distinct CDR3 sequences; roughly 13% occur once, and the top ten carry roughly 4.8%. The sequencing sample was made of blood. The receptors come from a woman younger than 30 with Graves' hyperthyroidism.

At least ten counts were recorded for this clonotype. This sequence joins TRBV6-1 and TRBJ1-1; TRBD1 matches at 8 bases. This CDR3 comprises 14 residues. CDR1 and CDR2 from the germline V gene are MNHNS and SASEGT. After removal of 6 bases from V and 0 bases from J, the junction contained 3 bases not matched to a gene. The CDR3 bases are TGTGCCAGCAGACCGACAGGGGTGAACACTGAAGCTTTCTTT. Residues: CASRPTGVNTEAFF.

In its sample, this clonotype was seen many times. V is TRBV2 and J is TRBJ1-1; tentatively, D is TRBD1 (5 bases). CDR3 size: 14 residues. Germline V gene lookup returns CDR1 SNHLY and CDR2 FYNNEI. V was pared by 4 bases and J by 4 bases, with 13 bases between. CDR3: CASSAGGSGTEAFF. The CDR3 nucleotides read TGTGCCAGCAGTGCGGGGGGTTCGGGCACTGAAGCTTTCTTT.

Many counts were recorded for this clonotype. The chain employs TRBV5-5 and TRBJ1-5; TRBD1 might be the D (5 bases). V lost 4 bases to trimming and J lost 3 bases, with 14 bases between them. CDR1 is SGHKS and CDR2 is YYEKEE in the germline V gene (reference sequence). The CDR3 contains 15 residues. CDR3 bases: TGTGCCAGCAGCACGGACATTGGGGCCAATCAGCCCCAGCATTTT. Translation gives CASSTDIGANQPQHF.

This clonotype showed up just a few times. This chain joins TRBV30 and TRBJ2-5; D is undetermined. CDR3 length: 13 amino acids. CDR1 and CDR2 from the germline V gene are GTSNPN and SVGIG (reference sequence). V was trimmed by 2 bases and J by 3 bases, leaving 10 bases between them. CDR3 amino acids: CAWSRDSEETQYF. The CDR3 DNA reads TGTGCCTGGAGTAGAGACTCAGAAGAGACCCAGTACTTC.

At least ten counts were recorded for this clonotype. One end of the junction does not line up with germline, which may come from a read error. The chain employs TRBV5-6 and TRBJ2-1; D is perhaps TRBD2 (5 bases). The CDR3 has 11 residues. CDR1 SGHDT and CDR2 YYEEEE come from the germline V gene. The CDR3 spells CASRFSGEQFF. DNA for the CDR3: TGTGCCAGCCGCTTTTCGGGGGAGCAGTTCTTC.

The V gene is TRBV4-1, the J gene TRBJ2-6; D uncertain. The germline V and J ends were trimmed by 0 bases and 0 bases, with 6 bases remaining between them. From germline, CDR1 is MGHRA and CDR2 YSYEKL. The CDR3 is made up of 16 amino acids. The CDR3 DNA follows: TGCGCCAGCAGCCAAGATGGGTTCTCTGGGGCCAACGTCCTGACTTTC. Its translation: CASSQDGFSGANVLTF.

This clonotype was detected ten times or more. This chain joins TRBV7-9 and TRBJ2-5, with a weak D call TRBD2 (6 bases). The germline V gene has CDR1 SEHNR and CDR2 FQNEAQ (reference sequence). V lost 1 base, J lost 10 bases, and 19 bases lay in between. The CDR3 totals 15 residues. Here the CDR3 reads CASSLVLRASEDQYF. The CDR3 DNA sequence: TGTGCCAGCAGCTTAGTGCTGCGGGCTAGCGAGGACCAGTACTTC.

The chain recombines TRBV7-3 with TRBJ2-2; D uncertain. The V gene's germline CDR1 is SGHTA and CDR2 FQGTGA. The CDR3 is made up of 11 amino acids. V gave up 7 bases and J gave up 8 bases, with 8 bases separating them. The CDR3 reads CASTQGGELFF. CDR3 nucleotide sequence: TGTGCCAGCACCCAAGGGGGGGAGCTGTTTTTT.

Ten or more counts support this clonotype. J is TRBJ2-1 and V is TRBV2; 10 bases are a match to TRBD1. V gave up 6 bases and J gave up 6 bases; unmatched junction bases: 8. The CDR3 is made up of 15 amino acids. The germline V gene has CDR1 SNHLY and CDR2 FYNNEI. The CDR3 nucleotides are TGTGCCAGCAGGACAGGGGGCGGATTCGGCAATGAGCAGTTCTTC. Amino acids: CASRTGGGFGNEQFF.

In this sample, this clonotype turned up many times. V and J are TRBV28 and TRBJ1-1; D is uncertain. Looked up from germline, CDR1 is MDHEN and CDR2 is SYDVKM. The CDR3 contains 14 residues. The V end lost 4 bases, the J end lost 0 bases, and 9 bases lay between the germline ends. The CDR3 loop reads CASSSPFVNTEAFF. The CDR3 coding sequence is TGTGCCAGCAGTTCCCCCTTCGTGAACACTGAAGCTTTCTTT.

This clonotype was recorded many times. This chain uses TRBV20-1 with TRBJ2-7; TRBD1 might be the D (6 bases). This CDR3 has 13 amino acids. Germline V gives CDR1 DFQATT, CDR2 SNEGSKA (reference sequence). V lost 2 bases, J lost 2 bases, and 10 bases lay in between. CDR3 bases: TGCAGTGCTAGAAGTCCAGGGGCCTACGAGCAGTACTTC. This translates into CSARSPGAYEQYF.

This clonotype has ten or more counts. The chain uses TRBV5-1 and TRBJ2-7; no clear D gene. This CDR3 comprises 15 residues. The germline CDR1 and CDR2 sequences are SGHRS and YFSETQ. Trimming took 0 bases from V and 0 from J, leaving 10 bases between them. The CDR3 DNA follows: TGCGCCAGCAGCTTGGAGGGCAGGAGCTCCTACGAGCAGTACTTC. This gives the protein CASSLEGRSSYEQYF.

This clonotype was recorded many times. The chain links TRBV2 to TRBJ2-7; D not certain. The V and J ends lost 7 bases and 2 bases respectively, with 18 bases between them. This CDR3 has 15 residues. Per the germline V gene, CDR1 is SNHLY and CDR2 is FYNNEI. Written as DNA, the CDR3 is TGTGCCAGCATGATGTCGGGCAGCCCAACCTACGAGCAGTACTTC. It specifies CASMMSGSPTYEQYF.

As regards this clonotype: This could be a read error, since a much larger clone is one nucleotide away. The chain recombines TRBV12-5 with TRBJ1-2; 7 nucleotides align to TRBD1. Germline V gene lookup returns CDR1 LGHNT and CDR2 FRNRAP. The CDR3 covers 13 residues. V shed 2 bases, J shed 13 bases, and the junction held 10 bases outside the gene matches. CDR3 residues: CASGLYSQGRCTF. The CDR3 DNA reads as TGTGCTAGTGGTTTGTACTCACAGGGGCGCTGCACCTTC.

This clonotype was picked up many times. CDR3 sequence reads: CASSDRGQYEQYF. Here the CDR3 DNA reads TGTGCCAGCTCTGACAGGGGGCAATACGAGCAGTACTTC. The chain links TRBV6-1 to TRBJ2-7; 10 positions agree with TRBD1. The V gene's germline CDR1 is MNHNS and CDR2 SASEGT. The CDR3 runs to 13 residues. The V segment lost 8 bases and the J segment 4 bases; nucleotides outside the gene matches: 5.

The table lists this clonotype with many counts. This chain joins TRBV12-3 or TRBV12-4 and TRBJ2-1, with 8 bases lining up with TRBD2. With 3 bases clipped from V and 1 base from J, the junction kept 17 bases outside the gene matches. This CDR3 is built from 20 residues. The CDR3 DNA sequence: TGTGCCAGCAGTTTTTTTTCGTTTCGCGGGAGGAACAAATCCTACAATGAGCAGTTCTTC. It codes for CASSFFSFRGRNKSYNEQFF.

This clonotype was seen repeatedly, ten times or more. The chain recombines TRBV3-1 with TRBJ2-1; D unclear. With 6 bases removed from V and 9 bases from J, the gap between germline ends came to 12 bases. Germline V gene lookup returns CDR1 LGHDT and CDR2 YNNKEL (reference sequence). The CDR3 length is 12 residues. The CDR3 reads CASSPARSEQFF. As DNA, the CDR3 is TGTGCCAGCAGTCCTGCACGGAGTGAGCAGTTCTTC.

Many counts were recorded for this clonotype. CDR3 coding DNA: TGTGCCAGCAGTACCCGGACAGGGCTCAATCAGCCCCAGCATTTT. This translates into CASSTRTGLNQPQHF. The gene calls are TRBV12-3 or TRBV12-4 and TRBJ1-5; 8 bases map to TRBD1. The V segment lost 5 bases and the J segment 3 bases; nucleotides outside the gene matches: 6. This CDR3 is 15 amino acids long.

This clonotype has just a few counts. V usage is TRBV19 and J usage is TRBJ2-1, with D unresolved. This CDR3 spans 15 amino acids. Trimming left V 5 bases short and J 4 bases short, with 15 bases between. CDR1 LNHDA and CDR2 SQIVND come from the germline V gene (reference sequence). In nucleotides, the CDR3 is TGTGCCAGTAGTCCAACCTCCCCCCTTTACAATGAGCAGTTCTTC. It yields the protein CASSPTSPLYNEQFF.

This clonotype was observed many times. This chain links TRBV7-6 with TRBJ2-1; D may be TRBD1 (5 bases). The CDR3 runs 13 residues. The V end was cut by 5 bases, the J end by 4 bases, with 9 bases between. Germline assignment: CDR1 SGHVS and CDR2 FNYEAQ. The chain's CDR3 is CASSLHRYNEQFF. CDR3 sequence (DNA): TGTGCCAGCAGCCTGCACAGGTACAATGAGCAGTTCTTC.

This clonotype came up many times. V gene TRBV6-2 or TRBV6-3 combines with J gene TRBJ2-7, with D possibly TRBD1 on 7 matching bases. Trimming pared 2 bases from V and 5 bases from J, leaving 13 bases between. The CDR3 spans 14 residues. From germline, CDR1 is MNHEY and CDR2 SVGEGT. CDR3 residues: CASSYGPGGHEQYF. DNA for the CDR3: TGTGCCAGCAGTTACGGGCCAGGGGGGCACGAGCAGTACTTC.

The table lists this clonotype with a few counts. A junction end diverges from the germline sequence, so it may reflect a read error. The rearrangement links TRBV28 to TRBJ2-7; tentatively, D is TRBD2 (5 bases). Germline V gene lookup returns CDR1 MDHEN and CDR2 SYDVKM. This CDR3 contains 13 residues. CDR3 nucleotide sequence: TGTGCCAGCAGTTTAGCTAGCTCCTACGAGCAGTGCTTC. It is translated as CASSLASSYEQCF.

Concerning this clonotype itself: A junction boundary mismatches the germline segment, possibly from a read error. The chain combines TRBV28 with TRBJ1-5, with D possibly TRBD1 on 5 matching bases. The CDR3 spans 16 residues. Germline CDR1 reads MDHEN; CDR2 reads SYDVKM. The CDR3 reads CACSWDGLISNQPQHF. CDR3 sequence (DNA): TGTGCCTGCAGCTGGGACGGATTAATTAGCAATCAGCCCCAGCATTTT. The variable domain in full, completed from reference TRBV28 and TRBJ1-5, reads DVKVTQSSRYLVKRTGEKVFLECVQDMDHENMFWYRQDPGLGLRLIYFSYDVKMKEKGDIPEGYSVSREKKERFSLILESASTNQTSMYLCACSWDGLISNQPQHFGDGTRLSIL.

Details on this clonotype: This may come from a read error, since a much larger clone is one base off. This sequence joins TRBV18 and TRBJ2-3; a weak D match, TRBD1 (5 bases). Germline V lookup: CDR1 KGHSH, CDR2 LQKENI. The CDR3 has 15 residues. The CDR3 loop is CASSPPDGRADAQYF. CDR3 in DNA: TGTGCCAGCTCACCGCCCGACGGCAGGGCAGATGCGCAGTATTTT.

This chain links TRBV4-3 with TRBJ2-7; 7 bases fit TRBD1. V lost 4 bases to trimming and J lost 7 bases; unmatched junction nucleotides: 13. This CDR3 region has 15 residues. Germline assignment: CDR1 LGHNA and CDR2 YSLEER. This CDR3 is CASSRERQGGWEQYF. Written as DNA, the CDR3 is TGCGCCAGCAGCCGAGAACGACAGGGTGGTTGGGAGCAGTACTTC.